The rows below give T cell receptor beta chains drawn from one sample of a study of spatial heterogeneity in lung cancer. Each CDR3 protein is one row after TCRdb ran MiXCR on the 5' RACE reads. The sample holds 40,000 or so distinct CDR3 sequences, 6% to 8% seen once. The source was PBMCs, collected at surgery. The receptors come from a male donor with early-stage non-small cell lung cancer. The CDR3 runs from the conserved cysteine through the conserved F or W. A D gene is named only where the DNA matches it firmly. The size of a clone is reported for some rows only, either as once, few or many, or as a class for expanded clones.

v_gene	d_gene	abundance	j_gene	CDR3nt	CDR3aa
TRBV29-1	NA	NA	TRBJ2-5	TGCAGCGTTGGGGGCAGTCCCACCGAGGAGACCCAGTACTTC	CSVGGSPTEETQYF
TRBV20-1	TRBD2	few	TRBJ2-1	TGCAGCGAAAGGTCCGGGACTAGCGGGGGTAATGAGCAGTTCTTC	CSERSGTSGGNEQFF
TRBV15	NA	many	TRBJ2-1	TGTGCCACCTCTGTCTCGGTCGGCGGCAATGAGCAGTTCTTC	CATSVSVGGNEQFF
TRBV7-6	NA	many	TRBJ2-3	TGTGCCAGCAGCTTAGCGGGGGGCACAGATACGCAGTATTTT	CASSLAGGTDTQYF
TRBV28	NA	many	TRBJ1-2	TGTGCCAGCAGTTTATTAGCTGACTATGGCTACACCTTC	CASSLLADYGYTF
TRBV28	TRBD1	many	TRBJ2-1	TGTGCCAGCAGCGTACCGGGACAGGGGTATAATGAGCAGTTCTTC	CASSVPGQGYNEQFF
TRBV30	NA	few	TRBJ1-1	TGTGCCTGGACGAGAGAGGGCACTGAAGCTTTCTTT	CAWTREGTEAFF
TRBV11-2	NA	many	TRBJ2-3	TGTGCCAGCAGCTTGGCCGGGGTCGGAAGCACAGATACGCAGTATTTT	CASSLAGVGSTDTQYF
TRBV5-6	NA	few	TRBJ2-1	TGTGCCAGCAGCGTACGAGTCAATGAGCAGTTCTTC	CASSVRVNEQFF
TRBV19	TRBD1	few	TRBJ1-5	TGTGCCAGTAGTCCGAGCCAGGGGGCTTGGCAGCCCCAGCATTTT	CASSPSQGAWQPQHF
TRBV6-2/TRBV6-3	TRBD2	NA	TRBJ2-5	TGTGCCAGCCGCCGGCGTGGCGGGGGGGACCAAGAGACCCAGTACTTC	CASRRRGGGDQETQYF
TRBV4-3	TRBD1	many	TRBJ1-4	TGCGCCAGCAGCCAAAGTGACAGGGGGTTTGAAAAACTGTTTTTT	CASSQSDRGFEKLFF
TRBV27	TRBD2	NA	TRBJ2-3	TGTGTCAGCAGTCCCAGCGGGACTTACACAGATACGCAGTATTTT	CVSSPSGTYTDTQYF
TRBV30	NA	few	TRBJ2-1	TGTGCCTGGAGTCCTCGGGCCGGGCAGTTCTTC	CAWSPRAGQFF
TRBV6-5	NA	NA	TRBJ1-1	TGTGCCAGCAAGGCAGGGCCCACTGAAGCTTTCTTT	CASKAGPTEAFF
TRBV12-3/TRBV12-4	TRBD2	many	TRBJ2-2	TGTGCCAGCAATGGGGGACTAGCGGGAACCGGGGAGCTGTTTTTT	CASNGGLAGTGELFF
TRBV7-3	NA	many	TRBJ1-2	TGTGCCAGCAGCCCAGACCTGGGCCGGACCGCCGGCTACACCTTC	CASSPDLGRTAGYTF
TRBV7-2	TRBD2	many	TRBJ2-1	TGTGCCAGCAGCCAAGAGGGCGGGGGTCGCGCGGAGTTCTTC	CASSQEGGGRAEFF
TRBV4-3	TRBD1	many	TRBJ2-1	TGCGCCAGCAGCCGAACAACCGGGACAGAGTACTACAATGAGCAGTTCTTC	CASSRTTGTEYYNEQFF
TRBV5-1	NA	many	TRBJ2-6	TGCGCCAGCAGCTCGACAGCTGGGGCCAACGTCCTGACTTTC	CASSSTAGANVLTF
TRBV7-6	NA	hyperexpanded	TRBJ2-3	TGTGCCAGCAGCTCCGGACAATCCTACGTGCATACAGATACGCAGTATTTT	CASSSGQSYVHTDTQYF
TRBV4-1	NA	NA	TRBJ2-1	TGCGCCAGCAGCCAAGAAGGGGGCAATGAGCAGTTCTTC	CASSQEGGNEQFF
TRBV7-9	NA	many	TRBJ1-1	TGTGCCAGCAGCATCGAGACCAGGGCTACTGAAGCTTTCTTT	CASSIETRATEAFF
TRBV2	TRBD2	many	TRBJ2-7	TGTGCCAGCCGGGGGGACCCATACGAGCAGTACTTC	CASRGDPYEQYF
TRBV6-5	NA	few	TRBJ2-5	TGTGCCAGCAGTCGACAGGGGAGGGGAGAGACCCAGTACTTC	CASSRQGRGETQYF
TRBV7-2	NA	many	TRBJ2-3	TGTGCCAGCAGCTTTTCAGATACGCAGTATTTT	CASSFSDTQYF
TRBV12-3/TRBV12-4	TRBD1	many	TRBJ1-2	TGTGCCAGCAGTTTAGTGGGACAGTCTCATAGGGGCTACACCTTC	CASSLVGQSHRGYTF
TRBV9	NA	many	TRBJ1-1	TGTGCCAGCAGCGTAGCAACTGAAGCTTTCTTT	CASSVATEAFF
TRBV11-3	TRBD1	many	TRBJ2-3	TGTGCCAGCAATAGGGACAGAAGGAGTACGCAGTATTTT	CASNRDRRSTQYF
TRBV19	NA	many	TRBJ1-2	TGTGCCAGTAGTCGCGAAGGAGCTAACTATGGCTACACCTTC	CASSREGANYGYTF
TRBV7-7	NA	NA	TRBJ2-1	TGTGCTAGCAGCTCCACCTCTGGGGGGGAGCAGTTCTTC	CASSSTSGGEQFF
TRBV3-1	NA	many	TRBJ2-2	TGTGCCAGCAGCCCAGGGGCCGGGGAGCTGTTTTTT	CASSPGAGELFF
TRBV4-1	NA	NA	TRBJ2-3	TGCGCCAGCAGCCAGAATATCGCAGATACGCAGTATTTT	CASSQNIADTQYF